This TCR beta chain was identified in a study of T cell responses to AZD1222 COVID-19 vaccine. Study-wide points: A reported finding is that nearly half of spike-specific TCRs target unmutated variant regions. Elevations in Spike-specific TCR breadth and depth followed administration of two AZD1222 doses. At study baseline, merely five or six AZD1222 recipients were seropositive. Clonal diversity was possibly underestimated, and white British individuals and females predominated among donors.

The CDR3 is 13 amino acids. CDR1 and CDR2 (germline): MDHEN, SYDVKM. With 8 bases clipped from V and 6 bases from J, the junction kept 9 bases outside the gene matches. The assay was immunoSEQ multiplex PCR, and TCRdb's table has in-frame clones only and misses some. This table has 75,000 to 100,000 clones, 88% appearing once. As concerns this clone: Its antigen is not known.

This sequence originates from an adult in good health. The specimen was peripheral blood, collected on day 0 of AZD1222 vaccination. The gene calls are TRBV28 and TRBJ1-2; 7 positions match TRBD1. The chain's CDR3 is CASGSDRPDGYTF. In DNA, the CDR3 is TGTGCCAGCGGGTCGGACAGGCCCGATGGCTACACCTTC.